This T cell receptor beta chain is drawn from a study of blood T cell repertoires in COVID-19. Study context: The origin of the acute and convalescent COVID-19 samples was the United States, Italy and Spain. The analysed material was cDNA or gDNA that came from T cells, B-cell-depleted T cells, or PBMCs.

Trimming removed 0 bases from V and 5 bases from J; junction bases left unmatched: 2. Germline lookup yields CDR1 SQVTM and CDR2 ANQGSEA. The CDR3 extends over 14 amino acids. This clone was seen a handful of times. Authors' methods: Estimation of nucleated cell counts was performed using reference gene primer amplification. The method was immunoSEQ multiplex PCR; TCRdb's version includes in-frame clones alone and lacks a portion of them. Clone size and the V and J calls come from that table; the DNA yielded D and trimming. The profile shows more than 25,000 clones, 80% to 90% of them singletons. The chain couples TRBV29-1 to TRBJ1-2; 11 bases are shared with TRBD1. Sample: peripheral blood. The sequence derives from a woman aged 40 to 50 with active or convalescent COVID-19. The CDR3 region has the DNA TGCAGCGTTGAAGAGCGGGACAGGGGGTATGGCTACACCTTC. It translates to CSVEERDRGYGYTF.